One and the same sample provided the 11 T cell receptor beta chains below, sequenced in a study of blood T cell repertoires in COVID-19. The repertoire was sequenced with immunoSEQ multiplex PCR; TCRdb's copy has only in-frame clones and lacks some. The sample gives a few hundred thousand clones, more than 70% of which show up once; 9.5% to 15% is in the top ten. Sequencing input: peripheral blood. Receptors were obtained from a human donor in a cohort sampled during active COVID-19.

The CDR3 DNA follows: TGTGCCAGCAGCTTCCGGCTAGAAACAGATACGCAGTATTTT. This encodes CASSFRLETDTQYF. The genes are TRBV5-4 and TRBJ2-3; D unresolved. V lost 2 bases and J lost 3, with 10 bases in between. The V gene's germline CDR1 is SGHNT and CDR2 YYREEE (reference sequence). The CDR3 sequence is 14 residues long.

The chain uses TRBV5-1 and TRBJ1-2; D call uncertain. The CDR3 extends over 15 amino acids. Germline V lookup: CDR1 SGHRS, CDR2 YFSETQ. Trimming pared 2 bases from V and 2 bases from J, leaving 13 bases between. In nucleotides, the CDR3 is TGCGCCAGCAGCTTCACAGACCGCACCAACTATGGCTACACCTTC. Translated: CASSFTDRTNYGYTF.

This clone was detected a few times. V and J are TRBV28 and TRBJ2-7, with a tentative D call TRBD2 (7 bases). Germline-derived CDR1 and CDR2 are MDHEN and SYDVKM. This CDR3 spans 11 amino acids. Trimming removed 8 bases from V and 8 bases from J, with 13 bases in between. CDR3 DNA: TGTGCCAGCCCTGGGCGGGGGCAGCAGTACTTC. This codes for CASPGRGQQYF.

V and J are TRBV9 and TRBJ1-6, with D unresolved. V lost 0 bases and J lost 5, with 3 bases in between. This CDR3 contains 13 residues. The germline V gene encodes CDR1 SGDLS and CDR2 YYNGEE. The CDR3 region has the DNA TGTGCCAGCAGCGTAGATAATAATTCACCCCTCCACTTT. This codes for CASSVDNNSPLHF.

This clone was seen a handful of times. This chain uses TRBV5-1 with TRBJ2-2, with 11 bases that match TRBD2. The J segment lost 4 bases and the V segment lost 4 bases, leaving 3 bases of the junction unmatched. This CDR3 has 15 amino acids. The germline V gene encodes CDR1 SGHRS and CDR2 YFSETQ. CDR3 coding DNA: TGCGCCAGCAGCGTTAGCGGGGGGGGCACCGGGGAGCTGTTTTTT. It encodes CASSVSGGGTGELFF.

The V gene is TRBV5-6, the J gene TRBJ2-3, with 14 bases matching TRBD2. Germline assignment: CDR1 SGHDT and CDR2 YYEEEE. This CDR3 is built from 16 residues. Losses at the gene ends were 3 bases for V and 3 bases for J; bases not matched to a gene: 3. CDR3 in DNA: TGTGCCAGCAGCTACGGACTAGCGGGAGGAACAGATACGCAGTATTTT. It encodes CASSYGLAGGTDTQYF.

The chain uses TRBV7-3 and TRBJ2-1; 11 bases map to TRBD2. Germline lookup yields CDR1 SGHTA and CDR2 FQGTGA. V trimming: 3 bases; J trimming: 8 bases; junction bases outside the gene matches: 6. This CDR3 comprises 15 residues. The CDR3 bases are TGTGCCAGCAGCTTTAGCGGGGGGGCCAGGGATGAGCAGTTCTTC. As protein: CASSFSGGARDEQFF.

This clone has only one observation. DNA for the CDR3: TGTGCCAGCAGCATGAATGGGGGGATAAGGCAGCCCCAGCATTTT. Translated, it gives CASSMNGGIRQPQHF. The chain uses TRBV7-2 and TRBJ1-5, with a weak D call TRBD1 (5 bases). Germline CDR1 SGHTA, CDR2 FQGNSA. Trimming cost V 5 bases and J 7 bases, with 18 bases left between them. The CDR3 has 15 amino acids.

V gene TRBV4-1 combines with J gene TRBJ2-1; TRBD2 matches at 8 bases. V lost 4 bases, J lost 6 bases, and 11 bases stayed unmatched. The CDR3 is 16 amino acids. CDR1 and CDR2 (germline): MGHRA, YSYEKL. The CDR3 spells CASSLGPDGTSNEQFF. The CDR3 DNA follows: TGCGCCAGCAGCCTTGGCCCCGACGGGACTAGCAATGAGCAGTTCTTC.

The chain recombines TRBV3-1 (or the pseudogene TRBV3-2) with TRBJ2-7; 7 bases align to TRBD2. Unmatched junction bases numbered 9, after V lost 4 bases and J lost 3 bases. This CDR3 spans 15 amino acids. Germline lookup yields CDR1 LGHDT and CDR2 YNNKEL (reference sequence). The CDR3 sequence: CASSPGAGRGYEQYF. CDR3 nucleotides: TGTGCCAGCAGCCCAGGCGCGGGGAGGGGCTACGAGCAGTACTTC.

The chain links TRBV11-1 to TRBJ1-1, with a possible D match to TRBD1 (6 bases). Germline V gene lookup returns CDR1 SGHAT and CDR2 FQDESV (reference sequence). V lost 3 bases and J lost 5, with 10 bases in between. This CDR3 is built from 13 residues. The CDR3 DNA follows: TGTGCCAGCAGCTTTACAGGGAGAACTGAAGCTTTCTTT. Translating it yields CASSFTGRTEAFF.